A selection of T cell receptor beta chains follows, all from one sample in a study of cytomegalovirus exposure and HLA in healthy donors. The data were produced by immunoSEQ multiplex PCR, yet TCRdb's version contains in-frame clones alone and is incomplete. Of about 120,000 clones in the sample, 77% were seen once. Sequenced input: PBMCs. These receptor sequences come from a man aged 18 to 29 in good health and CMV-seropositive. Each CDR3 is given with its conserved first and last residue. The D gene is left open where the match is weak. Clone size is shown for a subset of rows, as once, few, many or a class of expanded clone.

CDR3nt	CDR3aa	d_gene	abundance	v_gene	j_gene
TGCGCCAGCAGCACGGACGGGGGAGGGGCTGGAAACACCATATATTTT	CASSTDGGGAGNTIYF	NA	NA	TRBV5-1	TRBJ1-3
TGTGCCAGCAGTCTAGATCGCGGCGGCAATCAGCCCCAGCATTTT	CASSLDRGGNQPQHF	NA	NA	TRBV6-5	TRBJ1-5
TGTGCCAGCAGCCAAGAGGCCGGGGTTCGGACCGGGGAGCTGTTTTTT	CASSQEAGVRTGELFF	NA	NA	TRBV14	TRBJ2-2
TGTGCCAGCAGCCCAGTAAGCTCTGGGGCCAACGTCCTGACTTTC	CASSPVSSGANVLTF	NA	NA	TRBV7-9	TRBJ2-6
TGTGCCTGGTGGGACAGTCAACCTGCGAACACTGAAGCTTTCTTT	CAWWDSQPANTEAFF	TRBD1	NA	TRBV30	TRBJ1-1
TGTGCCAGCAGCTTTGACACGTCTAGCACAGATACGCAGTATTTT	CASSFDTSSTDTQYF	NA	NA	TRBV7-9	TRBJ2-3
TGTGCCAGCAGTGATAAGGGAGGGACTGGGGCCAACGTCCTGACTTTC	CASSDKGGTGANVLTF	TRBD2	NA	TRBV6-4	TRBJ2-6
TGTGCCATCAGTGAGGCGGAATCCTACGAGCAGTACTTC	CAISEAESYEQYF	NA	NA	TRBV10-3	TRBJ2-7
TGCGCCAGCAGGGTAGCGGGAGAGCAGTTCTTC	CASRVAGEQFF	TRBD2	once	TRBV5-1	TRBJ2-1
TGTGCCAGCAGGCCCACTTATAGCAATCAGCCCCAGCATTTT	CASRPTYSNQPQHF	NA	NA	TRBV28	TRBJ1-5
TGTGCCAGCAGCCCAGCTGAGGGGGCGGGGGCTTTCTTT	CASSPAEGAGAFF	TRBD1	few	TRBV28	TRBJ1-1
TGCGCCAGCAGTCAATTCTCGGGAGCAACTAATGAAAAACTGTTTTTT	CASSQFSGATNEKLFF	NA	NA	TRBV23-1	TRBJ1-4
TGTGCCAGCAGCCAATACGGGGGGACTAATGAAAAACTGTTTTTT	CASSQYGGTNEKLFF	NA	NA	TRBV16	TRBJ1-4
TGTGCCAGCAGAAGGGACAGGGAGTACTCTGGAAACACCATATATTTT	CASRRDREYSGNTIYF	TRBD1	few	TRBV28	TRBJ1-3
TGTGCCAGCAGCTTTGGTTGGACTAACAATGAGCAGTTCTTC	CASSFGWTNNEQFF	NA	few	TRBV5-4	TRBJ2-1
TGTGCCAGCAGTCCGTCGACAGCGAACACTGAAGCTTTCTTT	CASSPSTANTEAFF	NA	once	TRBV6-5	TRBJ1-1
TGTGCCAGCAGTCGACTCACCACAAGCTCTGGAAACACCATATATTTT	CASSRLTTSSGNTIYF	NA	NA	TRBV2	TRBJ1-3
TGTGCCAGCAGCCTACGAGGCAACTATGGCTACACCTTC	CASSLRGNYGYTF	NA	NA	TRBV5-8	TRBJ1-2
TGTGCCAGCAGTGAATTACCCGGGATCTCTGGAAACACCATATATTTT	CASSELPGISGNTIYF	NA	few	TRBV6-1	TRBJ1-3
TGTGCCAGCAGCTTAGAGACAGGCCTAAGCAATCAGCCCCAGCATTTT	CASSLETGLSNQPQHF	NA	once	TRBV7-8	TRBJ1-5
TGTGCCTGGACCCCAGAGTGGGCTACTAATGAAAAACTGTTTTTT	CAWTPEWATNEKLFF	NA	NA	TRBV30	TRBJ1-4
TGCGCCAGCAGCTTGGAGGGACTAGCGGGAGTTTGGGATGAGCAGTTCTTC	CASSLEGLAGVWDEQFF	TRBD2	NA	TRBV5-1	TRBJ2-1
TGTGCCAGCAGGGGAACGGGGGGGGAAGAGACCCAGTACTTC	CASRGTGGEETQYF	TRBD2	NA	TRBV6-1	TRBJ2-5
TGTGCCAGCAGCTTAGATCCGGCGGCAGCACAAGAGACCCAGTACTTC	CASSLDPAAAQETQYF	NA	NA	TRBV11-2	TRBJ2-5
TGTGCCAGCAACAAACAGAACACTGAAGCTTTCTTT	CASNKQNTEAFF	NA	few	TRBV7-9	TRBJ1-1
TGTGCCAGCAGTGACATGAACACTGAAGCTTTCTTT	CASSDMNTEAFF	NA	few	TRBV25-1	TRBJ1-1
TGTGCCAGCAGCTTAAAGCGCACGGCCATCTACGAGCAGTACTTC	CASSLKRTAIYEQYF	NA	NA	TRBV11-2	TRBJ2-7
TGCGCCAGCAGCTCAGCAGGGGCGCGATACGAGCAGTACTTC	CASSSAGARYEQYF	NA	NA	TRBV5-1	TRBJ2-7
TGTGCCAGCAGCGTAGGTATAGGAACAGGGAACAACTATGGCTACACCTTC	CASSVGIGTGNNYGYTF	NA	NA	TRBV9	TRBJ1-2
TGTGCAAGTCGCCTACCGCAGTTAAGGGGGCAATCCTTTGGCTACACCTTC	CASRLPQLRGQSFGYTF	NA	NA	TRBV12-2	TRBJ1-2
TGTGCCAGCAGCCTACTAGCTACCGAGCAGTACTTC	CASSLLATEQYF	NA	NA	TRBV7-2	TRBJ2-7
TGTGCCAGCATGAGACAGTCCTATGGCTACACCTTC	CASMRQSYGYTF	NA	NA	TRBV6-1	TRBJ1-2
TGTGCCAGCAGCTTTTATGAGGACAGGGTGGATGAGCAGTTCTTC	CASSFYEDRVDEQFF	TRBD1	NA	TRBV5-4	TRBJ2-1
TGTGCCAGCAGCCCCGAGCGGGGGGTCTACAATGAGCAGTTCTTC	CASSPERGVYNEQFF	TRBD2	NA	TRBV7-2	TRBJ2-1
TGTGCCAGCAAGAGGGGGGGCCCATCCTACGAGCAGTACTTC	CASKRGGPSYEQYF	NA	NA	TRBV6-1	TRBJ2-7
TGTGCCAGCAGCTTATCCAGGTACAGCTATGGCTACACCTTC	CASSLSRYSYGYTF	NA	NA	TRBV11-2	TRBJ1-2
TGTGCCAGCCGACAGGGGAACACTGAAGCTTTCTTT	CASRQGNTEAFF	TRBD1	NA	TRBV5-4	TRBJ1-1
TGTGCCAGCAGCTTCGGGACAGAAATGAACACTGAAGCTTTCTTT	CASSFGTEMNTEAFF	TRBD1	NA	TRBV11-2	TRBJ1-1
TGTGCCAGCACCCTCCGGGACTTATCCCTCAATGAGCAGTTCTTC	CASTLRDLSLNEQFF	NA	few	TRBV2	TRBJ2-1
TGTGCCAGCACCCACGGACAGGGGGCGTTTGGAAACACCATATATTTT	CASTHGQGAFGNTIYF	TRBD1	NA	TRBV6-4	TRBJ1-3
TGTGCCAGCAGTGAAGGACAGGGTCTTACCAAAAACATTCAGTACTTC	CASSEGQGLTKNIQYF	TRBD1	NA	TRBV6-1	TRBJ2-4
TGTGCCAGCAGGGGGGGGACCGTGAACACTGAAGCTTTCTTT	CASRGGTVNTEAFF	NA	NA	TRBV2	TRBJ1-1
TGTGCCAGCAGCTTCGGGGGAACGAACACTGAAGCTTTCTTT	CASSFGGTNTEAFF	NA	NA	TRBV7-3	TRBJ1-1